The 23 T cell receptor beta chains given below trace back to one sample, sequenced in a study of OX40 agonist ivuxolimab in advanced cancers. Sequencing was performed with immunoSEQ multiplex PCR; in TCRdb, only in-frame clones are kept and a portion is missing. The sample includes 75,000 to 90,000 clones, about 85% of them seen just once. This sample comprised CD4+ or CD8+ T cells sorted from blood, obtained in a trial of the OX40 agonist ivuxolimab. The receptors here all came from an adult with an advanced solid tumor such as melanoma, head and neck, liver or kidney cancer.

CDR3 amino acids: CASSVEASKAEAFF. In DNA, the CDR3 is TGTGCCAGCAGCGTAGAGGCCTCCAAGGCTGAAGCTTTCTTT. V is TRBV9 and J is TRBJ1-1; D ambiguous. Trimming left V 0 bases short and J 6 bases short, with 12 bases between. Germline assignment: CDR1 SGDLS and CDR2 YYNGEE. The CDR3 is 14 residues long. Based on the CDR3 plus reference TRBV9 and TRBJ1-1, the full variable domain is DSGVTQTPKHLITATGQRVTLRCSPRSGDLSVYWYQQSLDQGLQFLIQYYNGEERAKGNILERFSAQQFPDLHSELNLSSLELGDSALYFCASSVEASKAEAFFGQGTRLTVV.

The chain carries TRBV5-1 and TRBJ1-2; 9 nucleotides line up with TRBD1. The CDR3 is made up of 15 amino acids. With V trimmed by 4 bases and J by 6 bases, 10 bases remained unmatched. Germline V gene data show CDR1 as SGHRS and CDR2 as YFSETQ. CDR3 loop: CASSLTGGEYDGYTF. CDR3 sequence (DNA): TGCGCCAGCAGCCTGACAGGGGGGGAATATGATGGCTACACCTTC.

The chain has TRBV10-1 and TRBJ2-3; the match to TRBD1 covers 11 bases. Per germline, CDR1 WNHNN and CDR2 SYGVQD (reference sequence). V was pared by 8 bases and J by 5 bases, with 12 bases of the junction left unmatched. This CDR3 spans 16 amino acids. As DNA, the CDR3 is TGCGCCAGCGGCCCTGGACAGGGGGCAAGAAGAGATACGCAGTATTTT. This encodes CASGPGQGARRDTQYF.

This sequence joins TRBV9 and TRBJ2-2; 8 bases are a match to TRBD2. The V segment lost 4 bases and the J segment 4 bases; nucleotides outside the gene matches: 9. Germline-derived CDR1 and CDR2 are SGDLS and YYNGEE. This CDR3 is 16 amino acids long. The CDR3 reads CASSPRGGRPTGELFF. CDR3 bases: TGTGCCAGCAGCCCCCGCGGGGGGCGACCCACCGGGGAGCTGTTTTTT.

The V gene is TRBV5-4, the J gene TRBJ2-1; 7 bases map to TRBD1. CDR1 is SGHNT and CDR2 is YYREEE in the germline V gene (reference sequence). Germline trimming cut 4 bases from V and 5 bases from J; bases unmatched to any gene: 3. This CDR3 spans 13 amino acids. The CDR3 region is CASSRGQDNEQFF. DNA of the CDR3: TGTGCCAGCAGCCGAGGACAGGACAATGAGCAGTTCTTC.

The chain couples TRBV2 to TRBJ2-3, with D perhaps matching TRBD2 (6 bases). Germline V CDR1 and CDR2: SNHLY, FYNNEI. The CDR3 has 13 residues. Trimming stripped 3 bases from V and 4 bases from J, with 8 bases between. This CDR3 reads CASSDGDSDTQYF. Written as DNA, the CDR3 is TGTGCCAGCAGTGATGGGGACTCAGATACGCAGTATTTT.

The chain's CDR3 is CASSPPGQAPDTQYF. The DNA for the CDR3 is TGTGCCAGCAGCCCACCCGGACAGGCACCAGATACGCAGTATTTT. The gene calls are TRBV5-4 and TRBJ2-3; 7 bases are shared with TRBD1. Germline V gives CDR1 SGHNT, CDR2 YYREEE (reference sequence). Losses at the gene ends were 4 bases for V and 4 bases for J; bases not matched to a gene: 9. This CDR3 spans 15 amino acids. Full variable domain (remainder filled in from reference TRBV5-4 and TRBJ2-3): ETGVTQSPTHLIKTRGQQVTLRCSSQSGHNTVSWYQQALGQGPQFIFQYYREEENGRGNFPPRFSGLQFPNYSSELNVNALELDDSALYLCASSPPGQAPDTQYFGPGTRLTVL.

CDR3 bases: TGTGCCAGTAGTCGACCCGAGCGGGTCGGGGAGCTGTTTTTT. Translated, it gives CASSRPERVGELFF. V gene TRBV19 combines with J gene TRBJ2-2, with D possibly TRBD2 on 6 matching bases. Trimming pared 5 bases from V and 7 bases from J, leaving 14 bases between. The CDR3 loop spans 14 amino acids. The germline V gene has CDR1 LNHDA and CDR2 SQIVND (reference sequence).

This chain links TRBV4-2 with TRBJ2-5, with 9 bases aligning to TRBD2. CDR3 size: 16 residues. Losses at the gene ends were 0 bases for V and 3 bases for J; bases not matched to a gene: 5. CDR1 is LGHNA, CDR2 YNFKEQ, per germline. The DNA of the CDR3 is TGTGCCAGCAGCCAAGATAGGGCGGGGGGGGAAGAGACCCAGTACTTC. Its translation: CASSQDRAGGEETQYF.

The chain is built from TRBV7-2 and TRBJ1-2; TRBD1 aligns across 7 bases. With 5 bases clipped from V and 6 bases from J, the junction kept 12 bases outside the gene matches. Germline V lookup: CDR1 SGHTA, CDR2 FQGNSA. The CDR3 covers 15 residues. In DNA form, the CDR3 reads TGTGCCAGCAGCCCGGTGGGGACAGTAGGGAATGGCTACACCTTC. Translating it yields CASSPVGTVGNGYTF.

This clone was counted once. This chain links TRBV28 with TRBJ2-7, with 7 bases that match TRBD2. Germline CDR1 is MDHEN and CDR2 is SYDVKM. The CDR3 runs 12 residues. The V gene end was trimmed by 5 bases and the J gene end by 4 bases; junction bases not matched to a gene: 2. The CDR3 DNA reads TGTGCCAGCAGTCGAGCGGGGTACGAGCAGTACTTC. Encoded protein: CASSRAGYEQYF.

The chain joins TRBV6-5 to TRBJ2-1, with D possibly matching TRBD2 (6 bases). This CDR3 is built from 14 residues. Germline CDR1 and CDR2: MNHEY and SVGAGI. V gave up 5 bases and J gave up 5 bases, with 13 bases separating them. The CDR3 is CASSLGRGDNEQFF. The CDR3 DNA is TGTGCCAGCAGTCTGGGGCGCGGGGACAATGAGCAGTTCTTC.

The rearrangement uses TRBV6-8 and TRBJ2-1; no reliable D call. CDR3 size: 13 residues. The ends were cut back, 7 bases at V and 6 bases at J, with 13 bases in the middle. The germline V gene encodes CDR1 MNHGY and CDR2 SAAAGT. DNA for the CDR3: TGTGCCAGCAATCGCCAGGCCGGCAATGAGCAGTTCTTC. Protein product: CASNRQAGNEQFF.

Here the CDR3 DNA reads TGTGCCAGTAGTATAGACAGGAATTCACCCCTCCACTTT. Translating it yields CASSIDRNSPLHF. The rearrangement joins TRBV19 to TRBJ1-6; the D is unclear. Per the germline V gene, CDR1 is LNHDA and CDR2 is SQIVND (reference sequence). This CDR3 spans 13 amino acids. V dropped 0 bases and J dropped 7 bases, with 4 bases sitting between them. Full variable domain (rest looked up from reference TRBV19 and TRBJ1-6): DGGITQSPKYLFRKEGQNVTLSCEQNLNHDAMYWYRQDPGQGLRLIYYSQIVNDFQKGDIAEGYSVSREKKESFPLTVTSAQKNPTAFYLCASSIDRNSPLHFGNGTRLTVT.

The CDR3 spells CASSLGQNTEAFF. DNA of the CDR3: TGTGCCAGCAGCTTAGGTCAGAACACTGAAGCTTTCTTT. The chain recombines TRBV7-7 with TRBJ1-1, with D uncertain. Germline V gene data show CDR1 as SSHAT and CDR2 as FNYEAQ (reference sequence). The CDR3 is 13 residues long. The V end was cut by 1 base, the J end by 1 base, with 4 bases between.

The V gene is TRBV29-1, the J gene TRBJ2-3, with D unclear. The germline V gene has CDR1 SQVTM and CDR2 ANQGSEA. This CDR3 has 15 amino acids. V was clipped by 1 base and J by 2 bases, with 13 bases between them. The CDR3 here is CSVEGASWITDTQYF. DNA for the CDR3: TGCAGCGTTGAAGGTGCTAGTTGGATCACAGATACGCAGTATTTT.

This sequence joins TRBV5-4 and TRBJ2-3; no definite D call. Per germline, CDR1 SGHNT and CDR2 YYREEE (reference sequence). The V end was cut by 0 bases, the J end by 2 bases, with 4 bases between. The CDR3 extends over 13 amino acids. DNA of the CDR3: TGTGCCAGCAGCTTGGACCCCACAGATACGCAGTATTTT. Amino acids: CASSLDPTDTQYF.

The gene calls are TRBV6-6 and TRBJ2-3; perhaps TRBD2 as D (6 bases). V lost 5 bases, J lost 1 base, and 13 bases lay in between. In germline, CDR1 is MNHNY, CDR2 SVGAGI (reference sequence). CDR3 size: 15 residues. CDR3 sequence: CASSRRRVGTDTQYF. Here the CDR3 DNA reads TGTGCCAGCAGTCGCCGGAGGGTGGGCACAGATACGCAGTATTTT.

With respect to this clone: In the same sample, other DNA sequences code for this CDR3. The J gene is TRBJ2-5, the V gene TRBV7-9; D may be TRBD1 (6 bases). The germline V and J ends were trimmed by 3 bases and 1 base, with 15 bases remaining between them. The CDR3 runs 16 residues. Germline lookup yields CDR1 SEHNR and CDR2 FQNEAQ (reference sequence). The CDR3 loop reads CASSFGQPVGQETQYF. The CDR3 DNA reads TGTGCCAGCAGCTTCGGACAGCCCGTGGGCCAAGAGACCCAGTACTTC.

The chain links TRBV4-2 to TRBJ2-1; the D gene is possibly TRBD2 (5 bases). Between the trimmed V and J ends, which lost 4 bases and 9 bases, there was a span of 13 bases. From germline, CDR1 is LGHNA and CDR2 YNFKEQ. This CDR3 is 13 amino acids long. The CDR3 is CASSPGSDTEQFF. In DNA form, the CDR3 reads TGTGCCAGCAGCCCCGGTAGCGATACTGAGCAGTTCTTC.

This clone was seen a single time. V is TRBV30 and J is TRBJ1-2; D remains ambiguous. This CDR3 is 12 amino acids long. V lost 4 bases and J 11 bases, leaving 17 bases between the germline ends. Germline V lookup: CDR1 GTSNPN, CDR2 SVGIG (reference sequence). CDR3 in DNA: TGTGCCTGGAAAGACCAGTCGGGCCCTTACACCTTC. This translates into CAWKDQSGPYTF.

The chain combines TRBV5-4 with TRBJ2-2, with 9 nucleotides matching TRBD2. V was clipped by 5 bases and J by 4 bases; unmatched bases: 6. The V gene's germline CDR1 is SGHNT and CDR2 YYREEE (reference sequence). The CDR3 covers 15 residues. The CDR3 sequence: CASRFSGGGTGELFF. In nucleotides, the CDR3 is TGTGCCAGCAGATTTAGCGGGGGTGGCACCGGGGAGCTGTTTTTT.

This chain links TRBV5-1 with TRBJ2-1; D is undetermined. The V gene's germline CDR1 is SGHRS and CDR2 YFSETQ. The CDR3 loop spans 12 amino acids. The V end was cut by 0 bases, the J end by 14 bases, with 12 bases between. DNA of the CDR3: TGCGCCAGCAGCTTGGGATCCCAAAGGGAGTTCTTC. This gives the protein CASSLGSQREFF.